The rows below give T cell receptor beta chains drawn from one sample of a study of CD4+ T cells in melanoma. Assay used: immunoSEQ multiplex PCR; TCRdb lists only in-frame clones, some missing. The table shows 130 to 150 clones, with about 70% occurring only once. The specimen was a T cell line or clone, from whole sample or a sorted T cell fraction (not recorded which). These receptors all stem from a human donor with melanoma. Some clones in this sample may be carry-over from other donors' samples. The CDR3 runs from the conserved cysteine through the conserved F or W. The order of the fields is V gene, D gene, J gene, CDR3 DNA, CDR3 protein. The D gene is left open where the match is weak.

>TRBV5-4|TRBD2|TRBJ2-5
TGTGCCAGCAGCAAGGGACTAGCGGACCAAGAGACCCAGTACTTC
CASSKGLADQETQYF
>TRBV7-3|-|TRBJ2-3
TGTGCCAGCAGCTTAGGGAAACCCACAGATACGCAGTATTTT
CASSLGKPTDTQYF
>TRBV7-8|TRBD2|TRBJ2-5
TGTGCCAGCCAGCGGGGGAGAAGCGGGAAAGAGACCCAGTACTTC
CASQRGRSGKETQYF
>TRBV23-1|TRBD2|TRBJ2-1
TGCGCCAGCATTGTAGCGGGAAGCGATGAGCAGTTCTTC
CASIVAGSDEQFF
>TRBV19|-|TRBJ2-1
TGTGCCAGTAGTCGGCTCACCTACAATGAGCAGTTCTTC
CASSRLTYNEQFF
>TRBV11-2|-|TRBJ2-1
TGTGCCAGCAGGGGCGGCCCTAGGAACAATGAGCAGTTCTTC
CASRGGPRNNEQFF
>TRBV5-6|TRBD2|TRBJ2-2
TGTGCCAGCAGCTTGGATCTCCTAGCGGGATACACCGGGGAGCTGTTTTTT
CASSLDLLAGYTGELFF
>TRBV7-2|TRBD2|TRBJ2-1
TGTGCCAGCAGCTTGGGACTAGCGGGGCCGTGGTCCGATGAGCAGTTCTTC
CASSLGLAGPWSDEQFF
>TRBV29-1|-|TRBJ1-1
TGCAGCGTTCTCGAGGGCACTGAAGCTTTCTTT
CSVLEGTEAFF
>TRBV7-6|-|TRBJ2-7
TGTGCCAGCAGCTTAGTGGGGACGGCATACGAGCAGTACTTC
CASSLVGTAYEQYF
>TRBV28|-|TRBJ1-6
TGTGCCAGCACCTTTCGGGCAGGATTGTATAATTCACCCCTCCACTTT
CASTFRAGLYNSPLHF